This entry lists 7 T cell receptor beta chains sequenced from one sample in a study of shared clonotypes between healthy human individuals. The protocol was immunoSEQ multiplex PCR, while the TCRdb copy is restricted to in-frame clones and leaves out a portion. Here the sample spans over 1.4 million clones, 96% being singletons. The sample was naive CD4+ T cells sorted from blood. Subset indicated: CD45RA+ positively selected. Every receptor here comes from a young man in good health.

A single count supports this clone. CDR3 protein: CASSFRGTRDKGNGELFF. CDR3 DNA: TGTGCCAGCAGTTTTCGAGGGACGAGGGATAAGGGGAACGGGGAGCTGTTTTTT. The rearrangement joins TRBV27 to TRBJ2-2, with D possibly being TRBD1 or TRBD2 (5 bases each). V was cut by 3 bases and J by 7 bases, with 24 bases left in between. From germline, CDR1 is MNHEY and CDR2 SMNVEV (reference sequence). The CDR3 is 18 amino acids.

The chain joins TRBV5-4 to TRBJ2-7; D is ambiguous. The CDR3 totals 15 residues. V lost 0 bases and J 3 bases, leaving 13 bases between the germline ends. The V gene's germline CDR1 is SGHNT and CDR2 YYREEE (reference sequence). CDR3 protein: CASSLEGPRSYEQYF. CDR3 bases: TGTGCCAGCAGCTTGGAAGGCCCGCGGAGCTACGAGCAGTACTTC. The entire variable domain, with the rest obtained from reference TRBV5-4 and TRBJ2-7, is as follows: ETGVTQSPTHLIKTRGQQVTLRCSSQSGHNTVSWYQQALGQGPQFIFQYYREEENGRGNFPPRFSGLQFPNYSSELNVNALELDDSALYLCASSLEGPRSYEQYFGPGTRLTVT.

The chain carries TRBV28 and TRBJ2-7, with a weak D call TRBD2 (6 bases). The CDR3 extends over 16 amino acids. With 6 bases removed from V and 6 bases from J, the gap between germline ends came to 24 bases. The germline gives CDR1 MDHEN, CDR2 SYDVKM. CDR3 coding DNA: TGTGCCAGCAGCAGCAACCCGGGACTCCGACCAGTCGAGCAGTACTTC. It specifies CASSSNPGLRPVEQYF.

The chain employs TRBV2 and TRBJ1-2, with D possibly being TRBD1 (5 bases). This CDR3 spans 14 amino acids. Trimming took off 5 bases at V and 8 bases at J, with 18 bases between the two ends. The germline gives CDR1 SNHLY, CDR2 FYNNEI. The CDR3 nucleotides are TGTGCCAGCAGTCTTAGCCGCGGGACCTTGGGCTACACCTTC. It yields the protein CASSLSRGTLGYTF.

This chain joins TRBV7-2 and TRBJ2-2; no clear D. Germline CDR1 and CDR2: SGHTA and FQGNSA. This CDR3 contains 16 residues. Trimming stripped 0 bases from V and 0 bases from J, with 8 bases between. The CDR3 DNA reads as TGTGCCAGCAGCTTAGCGGTCCCAGCGAACACCGGGGAGCTGTTTTTT. This encodes CASSLAVPANTGELFF.

A remark on this clone: The same CDR3 is also encoded by other DNA sequences in this sample. The chain links TRBV18 to TRBJ2-5; D gene unclear. Between the trimmed V and J ends, which lost 1 base and 4 bases, there was a span of 7 bases. This CDR3 contains 13 residues. Germline loops: CDR1 KGHSH, CDR2 LQKENI. The CDR3: CASSPQGGETQYF. CDR3 coding DNA: TGTGCCAGCTCACCACAGGGTGGAGAGACCCAGTACTTC.

The CDR3 loop is CATQVGGRETQYF. The CDR3 nucleotides read TGTGCCACCCAAGTCGGGGGGCGGGAGACCCAGTACTTC. V is TRBV19 and J is TRBJ2-5, with D perhaps matching TRBD2 (7 bases). The CDR3 has 13 residues. The V end was cut by 10 bases, the J end by 5 bases, with 17 bases between. CDR1 and CDR2 (germline): LNHDA, SQIVND (reference sequence).